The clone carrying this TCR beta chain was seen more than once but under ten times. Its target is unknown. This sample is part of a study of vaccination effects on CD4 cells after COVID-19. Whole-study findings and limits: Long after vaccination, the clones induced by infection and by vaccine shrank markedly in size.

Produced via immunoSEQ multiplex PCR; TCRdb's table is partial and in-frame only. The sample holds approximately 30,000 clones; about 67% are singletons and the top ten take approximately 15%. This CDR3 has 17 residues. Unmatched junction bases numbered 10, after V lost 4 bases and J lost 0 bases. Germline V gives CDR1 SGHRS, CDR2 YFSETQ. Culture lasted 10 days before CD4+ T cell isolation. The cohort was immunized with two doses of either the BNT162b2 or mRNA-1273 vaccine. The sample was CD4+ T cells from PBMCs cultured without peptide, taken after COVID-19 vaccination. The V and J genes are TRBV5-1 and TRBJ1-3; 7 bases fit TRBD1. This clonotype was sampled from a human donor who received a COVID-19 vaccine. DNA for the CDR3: TGCGCCAGCAGCCATAAAACTGGACAGGTCTCTGGAAACACCATATATTTT. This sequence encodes CASSHKTGQVSGNTIYF.